A single sample gave rise to the 21 T cell receptor beta chains below, sequenced in a study of identical twins. From the 5' RACE reads, TCRdb called clonotypes with MiXCR, one entry per CDR3 protein. The table records 200,000 to 250,000 distinct CDR3 sequences, around 8% of them present only once. This same sample was also part of a study on yellow fever vaccine responses in identical twins.

Input material: memory (CD45RO+) T cells sorted from blood. The receptors come from a woman between 18 and 29 years old in good health.

The CDR3 reads CASSLSRNTEAFF. CDR3 coding DNA: TGTGCCAGCAGCTTAAGCAGGAACACTGAAGCTTTCTTT. The chain is built from TRBV7-2 and TRBJ1-1; D ambiguous. Germline assignment: CDR1 SGHTA and CDR2 FQGNSA. This CDR3 spans 13 amino acids. V lost 2 bases, J lost 1 base, and 5 bases lay in between.

The chain recombines TRBV20-1 with TRBJ1-1, with D perhaps matching TRBD1 (6 bases). Germline CDR1 DFQATT, CDR2 SNEGSKA (reference sequence). This CDR3 is 14 amino acids long. Trimming shortened V by 1 base and J by 2 bases, and 11 bases separated the two germline ends. CDR3: CSARGGTFNTEAFF. DNA of the CDR3: TGCAGTGCTAGAGGTGGGACATTTAACACTGAAGCTTTCTTT.

This clonotype was counted many times. This sequence joins TRBV7-2 and TRBJ1-3; D is ambiguous. The CDR3 consists of 16 residues. The V end lost 4 bases, the J end lost 4 bases, and 17 bases lay between the germline ends. Germline V gene data show CDR1 as SGHTA and CDR2 as FQGNSA. CDR3 DNA: TGTGCCAGCAGCTCCCAAAGTCTACGACTCGGAAACACCATATATTTT. Its protein is CASSSQSLRLGNTIYF.

There are many counts of this clonotype. The chain carries TRBV4-1 and TRBJ2-2; 9 bases map to TRBD2. The V gene's germline CDR1 is MGHRA and CDR2 YSYEKL. The CDR3 extends over 16 amino acids. With V trimmed by 4 bases and J by 2 bases, 5 bases remained unmatched. CDR3 nucleotides: TGCGCCAGCAGCCGAATAGCGGGGGAAAACACCGGGGAGCTGTTTTTT. Its translation is CASSRIAGENTGELFF.

In this sample, this clonotype turned up a few times. The CDR3 DNA reads TGTGCCAGCACCCTAATGAGGACAGGGGGTCGGGGTACTGAAGCTTTCTTT. This encodes CASTLMRTGGRGTEAFF. V is TRBV6-1 and J is TRBJ1-1, with 10 bases matching TRBD1. The germline V gene encodes CDR1 MNHNS and CDR2 SASEGT. Germline trimming cut 7 bases from V and 5 bases from J; bases unmatched to any gene: 16. CDR3 length: 17 residues.

This clonotype has more than one count but fewer than ten. The gene calls are TRBV20-1 and TRBJ1-6; no clear D. The CDR3 totals 13 residues. Deletions cut 2 bases from V and 9 bases from J, with 11 bases between. The germline V gene encodes CDR1 DFQATT and CDR2 SNEGSKA (reference sequence). CDR3 in DNA: TGCAGTGCTAGACCCCCGGGCGTTTCACCCCTCCACTTT. As protein: CSARPPGVSPLHF.

Ten or more counts support this clonotype. The CDR3: CSVGQGMREQYF. The CDR3 DNA follows: TGCAGCGTTGGACAGGGGATGAGGGAGCAGTACTTC. V is TRBV29-1 and J is TRBJ2-7, with 8 nucleotides matching TRBD1. CDR1 and CDR2 (germline): SQVTM, ANQGSEA. The CDR3 extends over 12 amino acids. The V segment lost 4 bases and the J segment 7 bases; nucleotides outside the gene matches: 6.

J is TRBJ2-4 and V is TRBV11-2; either TRBD1 or TRBD2 may supply D (6 bases each). Germline assignment: CDR1 SGHAT and CDR2 FQNNGV. This CDR3 comprises 14 residues. V was shortened by 3 bases and J by 8 bases, with 14 bases between the two germline ends. CDR3 sequence reads: CASSFNNREDIQYF. CDR3 coding DNA: TGTGCCAGCAGCTTCAACAACAGGGAGGACATTCAGTACTTC.

This chain uses TRBV4-1 with TRBJ2-6; 8 positions match TRBD2. Germline V gene sequence: CDR1 MGHRA, CDR2 YSYEKL. This CDR3 contains 17 residues. The J segment lost 0 bases and the V segment lost 2 bases, leaving 3 bases of the junction unmatched. The CDR3 reads CASSQMTSASGANVLTF. The DNA for the CDR3 is TGCGCCAGCAGCCAAATGACTAGCGCCTCTGGGGCCAACGTCCTGACTTTC.

The CDR3 DNA reads as TGCGCCAGCAGCTTGAAGGGCCTACAAGAGACCCAGTACTTC. Translated, it gives CASSLKGLQETQYF. The chain couples TRBV5-1 to TRBJ2-5, with no clear D. Germline V CDR1 and CDR2: SGHRS, YFSETQ. V was shortened by 1 base and J by 2 bases, with 9 bases between the two germline ends. CDR3 size: 14 residues. Complete variable domain (other parts from reference TRBV5-1 and TRBJ2-5): KAGVTQTPRYLIKTRGQQVTLSCSPISGHRSVSWYQQTPGQGLQFLFEYFSETQRNKGNFPGRFSGRQFSNSRSEMNVSTLELGDSALYLCASSLKGLQETQYFGPGTRLLVL.

This clonotype was seen ten or more times. The chain employs TRBV7-2 and TRBJ2-2; TRBD2 agrees at 7 bases. The CDR3 runs 15 residues. Trimming took 3 bases from V and 8 from J; bases not matched to a gene: 9. CDR1 and CDR2 from the germline V gene are SGHTA and FQGNSA. CDR3 loop: CASSFLERGLGELFF. DNA of the CDR3: TGTGCCAGCAGCTTCCTAGAGCGGGGATTGGGGGAGCTGTTTTTT.

The chain uses TRBV20-1 and TRBJ2-1; D remains ambiguous. This CDR3 comprises 13 residues. Germline V gene sequence: CDR1 DFQATT, CDR2 SNEGSKA (reference sequence). The germline V and J ends were trimmed by 3 bases and 8 bases, with 14 bases remaining between them. The CDR3 region has the DNA TGCAGTGCTAGTAGTGCTTGGGATCATGAGCAGTTCTTC. Its translation: CSASSAWDHEQFF.

The chain joins TRBV4-2 to TRBJ2-1; the match to TRBD1 covers 10 bases. This CDR3 has 15 amino acids. CDR1 and CDR2 (germline): LGHNA, YNFKEQ. The V and J ends lost 3 bases and 6 bases, in that order; junction bases with no gene match: 5. CDR3 nucleotides: TGTGCCAGCAGCCACGGGACAGGGGAGAGCAATGAGCAGTTCTTC. Its translation: CASSHGTGESNEQFF.

This clonotype has ten or more counts. The junction shows a germline mismatch at one end, possibly a read error. CDR3 DNA sequence: TGTGCCAGCAGCCATACCACCCAGGCAAGCAGAATTTTT. Translation: CASSHTTQASRIF. The chain links TRBV4-2 to TRBJ1-1; D not resolved. Germline assignment: CDR1 LGHNA and CDR2 YNFKEQ. The CDR3 runs 13 residues.

The gene calls are TRBV9 and TRBJ2-1, with TRBD2 identical over 8 bases. There are 16 residues in the CDR3. In germline, CDR1 is SGDLS, CDR2 YYNGEE. Unmatched junction bases numbered 4, after V lost 0 bases and J lost 2 bases. Written as DNA, the CDR3 is TGTGCCAGCAGCGTAGGGCCGGGGGGGGCCTACAATGAGCAGTTCTTC. It yields the protein CASSVGPGGAYNEQFF.

This clonotype appeared a few times. The chain combines TRBV7-8 with TRBJ2-7; no clear D gene. Trimming pared 1 base from V and 2 bases from J, leaving 15 bases between. Looked up from germline, CDR1 is SGHVS and CDR2 is FQNEAQ. The CDR3 totals 16 residues. CDR3 amino acids: CASSLVGSVSTYEQYF. For the CDR3, the DNA is TGTGCCAGCAGCTTAGTGGGCAGCGTATCCACCTACGAGCAGTACTTC.

The genes are TRBV6-1 and TRBJ2-7, with TRBD2 identical over 9 bases. With 7 bases clipped from V and 6 bases from J, the junction kept 16 bases outside the gene matches. CDR1 MNHNS and CDR2 SASEGT come from the germline V gene. The CDR3 has 16 residues. Here the CDR3 DNA reads TGTGCCAGCACCAGCATGTCGGCGGGAGGGCCGGGCGAGCAGTACTTC. It translates to CASTSMSAGGPGEQYF.

This clonotype has ten or more counts. The chain is built from TRBV24-1 and TRBJ2-3; 10 nucleotides align to TRBD2. J gave up 6 bases and V 4 bases, and 9 bases lay outside the gene matches. This CDR3 contains 16 residues. Germline CDR1 and CDR2: KGHDR and SFDVKD. CDR3 DNA sequence: TGTGCCACCAGTGAATTAGGACTAGCGGAAGCGGATACGCAGTATTTT. Residues: CATSELGLAEADTQYF.

V usage is TRBV23-1 and J usage is TRBJ1-1, with D hard to call. TRBV23-1 is sorted into the ORF group, with uncertain function. CDR3 size: 17 residues. V shed 0 bases and J shed 0 bases, with 14 bases lying between them. The CDR3 DNA reads TGCGCCAGCAGTCAATCCCGCGAAGGATCATTGAACACTGAAGCTTTCTTT. It encodes CASSQSREGSLNTEAFF.

This clonotype was picked up many times. The CDR3 DNA reads TGTGCCACCGCACAGGCTACGAACACCGGGGAGCTGTTTTTT. Residues: CATAQATNTGELFF. The chain has TRBV24-1 and TRBJ2-2; tentatively, D is TRBD1 (5 bases). Between the trimmed V and J ends, which lost 9 bases and 0 bases, there was a span of 10 bases. This CDR3 is built from 14 residues. Germline V lookup: CDR1 KGHDR, CDR2 SFDVKD.

The V gene is TRBV18, the J gene TRBJ2-3, with 10 bases matching TRBD1. Germline V gives CDR1 KGHSH, CDR2 LQKENI. This CDR3 is built from 17 residues. The V gene end was trimmed by 0 bases and the J gene end by 2 bases; junction bases not matched to a gene: 5. Here the CDR3 reads CASSPPGQGSYTDTQYF. The DNA for the CDR3 is TGTGCCAGCTCACCACCGGGACAGGGGTCTTACACAGATACGCAGTATTTT.